This TCR beta chain was found in a study of blood T cells in healthy people across ages. Study observations and caveats: Investigators treated diversity estimates from one million T cells as underestimates. A strong correlation was seen between TCR beta diversity and naive T cell percentage.

PBMCs were isolated at a quantity of at least 6 million per sample. V was trimmed by 0 bases and J by 5 bases, leaving 12 bases between them. In germline, CDR1 is SGHRS, CDR2 YFSETQ. The CDR3 is 15 residues long. Of note for this clonotype: Antigen specificity is unknown. The final CDR3 position lacks the conserved phenylalanine or tryptophan, pointing to a likely read error.

Sample-barcoded 5' priming and a J-beta primer mix drove a second PCR of roughly 6 to 12 cycles. One entry per CDR3 protein results from TCRdb running MiXCR on the 5' RACE reads. The table lists about 670,000 distinct CDR3 sequences, 52% of them singletons. What was sequenced was blood. The V call is TRBV5-1, the J call TRBJ2-1, with a possible D match to TRBD2 (5 bases). The sequence was obtained from a woman aged 80 or over in good health. The CDR3 nucleotides read TGCGCCAGCAGCTTGGACGGGAACCGTGACAATGAGCAGTTCGTC. This encodes CASSLDGNRDNEQFV.